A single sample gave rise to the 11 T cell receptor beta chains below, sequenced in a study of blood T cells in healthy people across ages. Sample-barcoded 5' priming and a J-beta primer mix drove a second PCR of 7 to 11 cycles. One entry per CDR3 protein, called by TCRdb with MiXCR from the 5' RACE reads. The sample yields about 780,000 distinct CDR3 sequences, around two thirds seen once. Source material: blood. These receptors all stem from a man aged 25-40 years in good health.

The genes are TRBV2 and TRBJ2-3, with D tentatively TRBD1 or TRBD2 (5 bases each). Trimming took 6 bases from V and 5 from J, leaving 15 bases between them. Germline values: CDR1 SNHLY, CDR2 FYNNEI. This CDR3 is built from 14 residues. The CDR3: CASRDRGEGDTQYF. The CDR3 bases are TGTGCCAGCAGGGACCGAGGGGAAGGAGATACGCAGTATTTT.

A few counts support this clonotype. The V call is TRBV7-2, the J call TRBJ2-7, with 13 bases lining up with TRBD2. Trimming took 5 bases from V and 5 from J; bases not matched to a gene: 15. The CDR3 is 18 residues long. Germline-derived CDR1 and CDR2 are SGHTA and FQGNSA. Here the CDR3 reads CASSLYGLAGAPLDEQYF. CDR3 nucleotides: TGTGCCAGCAGCCTATATGGACTAGCGGGGGCCCCCTTGGACGAGCAGTACTTC.

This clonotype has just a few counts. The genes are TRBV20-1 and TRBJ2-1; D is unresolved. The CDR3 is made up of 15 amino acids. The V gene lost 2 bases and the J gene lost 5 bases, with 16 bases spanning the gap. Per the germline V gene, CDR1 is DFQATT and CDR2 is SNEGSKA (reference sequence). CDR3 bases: TGCAGTGCTAGACACCGGGTACAGTTGGACAATGAGCAGTTCTTC. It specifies CSARHRVQLDNEQFF.

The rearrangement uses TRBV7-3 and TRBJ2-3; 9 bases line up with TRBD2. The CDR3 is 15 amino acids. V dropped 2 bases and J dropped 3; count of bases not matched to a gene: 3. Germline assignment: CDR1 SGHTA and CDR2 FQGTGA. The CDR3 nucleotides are TGTGCCAGCAGCTTACTAGCGGGGACAACAGATACGCAGTATTTT. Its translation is CASSLLAGTTDTQYF.

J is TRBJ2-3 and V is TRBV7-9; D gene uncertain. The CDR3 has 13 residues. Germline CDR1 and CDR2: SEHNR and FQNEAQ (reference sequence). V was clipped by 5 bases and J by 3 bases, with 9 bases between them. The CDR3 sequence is CASSTSRTDTQYF. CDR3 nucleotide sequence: TGTGCCAGCAGCACCTCCCGTACAGATACGCAGTATTTT.

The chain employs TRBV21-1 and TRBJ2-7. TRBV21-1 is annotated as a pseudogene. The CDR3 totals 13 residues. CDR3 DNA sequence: TGTGCCAGCAGCAAAGGGAGACCCTACGAGCAGTACTTC. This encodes CASSKGRPYEQYF.

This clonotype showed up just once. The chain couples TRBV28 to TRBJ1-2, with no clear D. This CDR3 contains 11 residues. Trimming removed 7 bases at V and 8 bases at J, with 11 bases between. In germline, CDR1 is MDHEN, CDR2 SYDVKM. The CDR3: CASTQQRGYTF. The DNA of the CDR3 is TGTGCCAGCACCCAGCAGCGCGGCTACACCTTC.

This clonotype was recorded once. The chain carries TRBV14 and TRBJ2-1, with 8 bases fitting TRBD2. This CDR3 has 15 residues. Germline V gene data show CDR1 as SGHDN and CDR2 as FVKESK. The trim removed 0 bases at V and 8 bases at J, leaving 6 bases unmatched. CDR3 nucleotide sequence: TGTGCCAGCAGCCAAGAGAGGGTAGCGGGGTATGAGCAGTTCTTC. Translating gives CASSQERVAGYEQFF.

CDR3 coding DNA: TGTGCCAGCAGTTATCTAGCGGGGGGTGGGGAGACCCAGTACTTC. Translating gives CASSYLAGGGETQYF. The chain links TRBV27 to TRBJ2-5; 11 nucleotides align to TRBD2. CDR3 length equals 15 residues. Germline V gene lookup returns CDR1 MNHEY and CDR2 SMNVEV (reference sequence). After removal of 4 bases from V and 5 bases from J, the junction contained 6 bases not matched to a gene.

The CDR3 reads CASSPSGQPNEKLFF. CDR3 nucleotide sequence: TGCGCCAGCAGCCCTTCGGGACAGCCTAATGAAAAACTGTTTTTT. The chain recombines TRBV4-3 with TRBJ1-4, with TRBD1 matching over 7 bases. The V and J ends lost 4 bases and 3 bases, in that order; junction bases with no gene match: 5. Germline lookup yields CDR1 LGHNA and CDR2 YSLEER. The CDR3 length is 15 residues.

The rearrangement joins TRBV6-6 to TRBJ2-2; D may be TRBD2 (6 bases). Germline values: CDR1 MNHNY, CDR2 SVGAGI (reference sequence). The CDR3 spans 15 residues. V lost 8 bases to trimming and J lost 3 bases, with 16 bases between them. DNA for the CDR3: TGTGCCAGCTACCGGAGTTCGGGGGACACCGGGGAGCTGTTTTTT. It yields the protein CASYRSSGDTGELFF.